The 6 T cell receptor beta chains below were found in one sample sequenced in a study of cytomegalovirus exposure and HLA in healthy donors. The PCR used 60 Vbeta and 13 Jbeta primers. Some clones are missing from TCRdb's copy, which holds only in-frame ones; the method was immunoSEQ multiplex PCR. The table lists 130,000 or so clones, around four fifths of them singletons, with 1.5% in the top ten. Sequenced sample: PBMCs. Every receptor here comes from a female donor in good health and CMV-seronegative.

The chain combines TRBV10-3 with TRBJ1-1; a weak D match, TRBD1 (5 bases). The CDR3 spans 12 residues. CDR1 and CDR2 (germline): ENHRY, SYGVKD. V gave up 8 bases and J gave up 3 bases, with 10 bases separating them. The CDR3 loop is CAIGTSDTEAFF. CDR3 DNA sequence: TGTGCCATCGGGACTTCCGACACTGAAGCTTTCTTT.

This chain connects TRBV6-4 to TRBJ1-5; TRBD1 agrees at 9 bases. J gave up 6 bases and V 4 bases, and 7 bases lay outside the gene matches. The CDR3 extends over 15 amino acids. Germline V CDR1 and CDR2: MRHNA, SNTAGT. CDR3 bases: TGTGCCAGCAGTGCAACTACAGGGGGCGGTCAGCCCCAGCATTTT. Translation: CASSATTGGGQPQHF.

The chain has TRBV4-3 and TRBJ2-1, with TRBD2 as a possible D gene (5 bases). Trimming stripped 0 bases from V and 4 bases from J, with 10 bases between. This CDR3 region has 15 residues. The germline gives CDR1 LGHNA, CDR2 YSLEER. The CDR3 loop reads CASSQDRTQYNEQFF. DNA for the CDR3: TGCGCCAGCAGCCAAGACAGGACTCAATACAATGAGCAGTTCTTC.

This chain connects TRBV4-3 to TRBJ2-7; D remains unclear. The V and J ends lost 0 bases and 3 bases respectively, with 15 bases between them. CDR3 length: 16 residues. CDR1 is LGHNA and CDR2 is YSLEER in the germline V gene. CDR3 bases: TGCGCCAGCAGCCAAGATCTGGAGAGCCGTTACTACGAGCAGTACTTC. Translation: CASSQDLESRYYEQYF.

This chain uses TRBV10-3 with TRBJ2-3; TRBD1 matches 7 bases. V gave up 7 bases and J gave up 0 bases; unmatched junction bases: 1. The CDR3 is 13 residues long. CDR1 is ENHRY and CDR2 is SYGVKD in the germline V gene. The CDR3 region is CAIKGQSTDTQYF. The CDR3 nucleotides read TGTGCCATCAAGGGACAGAGCACAGATACGCAGTATTTT.

V gene TRBV5-1 combines with J gene TRBJ2-1; TRBD2 aligns across 10 bases. The ends lost 1 base at V and 8 bases at J; junction bases unmatched: 6. The CDR3 runs 15 residues. The germline V gene encodes CDR1 SGHRS and CDR2 YFSETQ. The CDR3 region is CASSLSLAGEYEQFF. CDR3 DNA sequence: TGCGCCAGCAGCTTGAGTCTAGCGGGAGAATATGAGCAGTTCTTC.